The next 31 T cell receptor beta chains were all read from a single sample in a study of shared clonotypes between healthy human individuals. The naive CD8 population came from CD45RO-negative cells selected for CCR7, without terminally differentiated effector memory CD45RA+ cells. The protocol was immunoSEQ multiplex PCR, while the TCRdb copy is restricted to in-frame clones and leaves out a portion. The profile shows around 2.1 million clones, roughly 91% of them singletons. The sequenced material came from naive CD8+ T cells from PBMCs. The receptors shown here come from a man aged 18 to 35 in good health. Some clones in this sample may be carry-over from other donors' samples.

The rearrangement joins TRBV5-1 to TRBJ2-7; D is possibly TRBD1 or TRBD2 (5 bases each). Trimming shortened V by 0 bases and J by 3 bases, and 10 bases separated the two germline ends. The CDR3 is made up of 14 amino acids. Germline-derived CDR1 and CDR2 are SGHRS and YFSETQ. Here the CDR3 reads CASSLGDGYYEQYF. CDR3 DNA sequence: TGCGCCAGCAGCTTGGGGGACGGTTACTACGAGCAGTACTTC.

The CDR3 is CASDPVGGIIRSYEQYF. The CDR3 nucleotides read TGTGCCAGCGACCCTGTGGGGGGAATAATTAGGTCCTACGAGCAGTACTTC. This rearrangement joins TRBV5-5 to TRBJ2-7, with D possibly TRBD2 on 6 matching bases. Trimming stripped 7 bases from V and 1 base from J, with 24 bases between. Germline V gives CDR1 SGHKS, CDR2 YYEKEE (reference sequence). This CDR3 contains 17 residues. Based on the CDR3 plus reference TRBV5-5 and TRBJ2-7, the full variable domain is DAGVTQSPTHLIKTRGQQVTLRCSPISGHKSVSWYQQVLGQGPQFIFQYYEKEERGRGNFPDRFSARQFPNYSSELNVNALLLGDSALYLCASDPVGGIIRSYEQYFGPGTRLTVT.

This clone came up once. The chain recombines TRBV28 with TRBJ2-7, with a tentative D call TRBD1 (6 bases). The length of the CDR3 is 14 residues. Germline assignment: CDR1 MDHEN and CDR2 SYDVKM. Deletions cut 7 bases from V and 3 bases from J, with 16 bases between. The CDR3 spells CASTHLGHNYEQYF. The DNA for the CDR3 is TGTGCCAGCACTCACTTGGGACACAACTACGAGCAGTACTTC.

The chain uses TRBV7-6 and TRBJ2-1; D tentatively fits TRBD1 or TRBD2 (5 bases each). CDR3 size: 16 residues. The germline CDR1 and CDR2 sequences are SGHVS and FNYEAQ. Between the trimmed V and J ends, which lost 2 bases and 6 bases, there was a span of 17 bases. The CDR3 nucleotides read TGTGCCAGCAGCTTAATTACGGGACGGAACATCAATGAGCAGTTCTTC. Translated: CASSLITGRNINEQFF.

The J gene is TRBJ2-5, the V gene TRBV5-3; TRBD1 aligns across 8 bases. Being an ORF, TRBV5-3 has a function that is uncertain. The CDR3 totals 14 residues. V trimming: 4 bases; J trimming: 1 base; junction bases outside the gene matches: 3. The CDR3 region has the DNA TGTGCCAGAAGCCCGGGGACAGGCCAAGAGACCCAGTACTTC. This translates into CARSPGTGQETQYF.

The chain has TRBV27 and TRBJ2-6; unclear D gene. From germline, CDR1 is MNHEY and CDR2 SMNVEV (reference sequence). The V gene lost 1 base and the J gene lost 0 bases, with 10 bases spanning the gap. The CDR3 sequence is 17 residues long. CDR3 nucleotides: TGTGCCAGCAGTTTATTCACCCCCCCCTCTGGGGCCAACGTCCTGACTTTC. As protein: CASSLFTPPSGANVLTF.

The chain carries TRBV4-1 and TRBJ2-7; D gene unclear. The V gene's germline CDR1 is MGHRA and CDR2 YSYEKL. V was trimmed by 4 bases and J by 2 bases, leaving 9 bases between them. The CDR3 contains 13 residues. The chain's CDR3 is CASSLSKAYEQYF. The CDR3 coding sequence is TGCGCCAGCAGCCTTTCCAAGGCCTACGAGCAGTACTTC.

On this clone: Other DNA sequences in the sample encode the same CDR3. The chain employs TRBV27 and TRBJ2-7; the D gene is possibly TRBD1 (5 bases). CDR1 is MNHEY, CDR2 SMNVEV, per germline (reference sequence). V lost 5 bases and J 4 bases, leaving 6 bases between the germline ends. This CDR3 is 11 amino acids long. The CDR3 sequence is CASSRGYEQYF. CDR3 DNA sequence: TGTGCCAGCAGTAGGGGTTACGAGCAGTACTTC.

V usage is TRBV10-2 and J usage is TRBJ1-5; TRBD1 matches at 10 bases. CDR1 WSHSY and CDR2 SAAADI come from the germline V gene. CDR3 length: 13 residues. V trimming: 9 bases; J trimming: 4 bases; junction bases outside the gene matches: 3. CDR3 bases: TGCGCCAGTGGGGGACAGGGGAATCAGCCCCAGCATTTT. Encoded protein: CASGGQGNQPQHF.

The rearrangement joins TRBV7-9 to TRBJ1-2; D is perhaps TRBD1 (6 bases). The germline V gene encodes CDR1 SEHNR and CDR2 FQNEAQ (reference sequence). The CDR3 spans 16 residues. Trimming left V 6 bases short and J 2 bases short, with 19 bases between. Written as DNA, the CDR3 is TGTGCCAGCAGTTTAAACCCCGGGCAGGGGAACTATGGCTACACCTTC. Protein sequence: CASSLNPGQGNYGYTF.

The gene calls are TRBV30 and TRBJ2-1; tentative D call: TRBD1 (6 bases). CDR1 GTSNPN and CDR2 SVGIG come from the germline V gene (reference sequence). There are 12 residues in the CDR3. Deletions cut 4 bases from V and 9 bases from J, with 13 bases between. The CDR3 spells CAWTPGAGEQFF. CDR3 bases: TGTGCCTGGACCCCAGGGGCCGGTGAGCAGTTCTTC.

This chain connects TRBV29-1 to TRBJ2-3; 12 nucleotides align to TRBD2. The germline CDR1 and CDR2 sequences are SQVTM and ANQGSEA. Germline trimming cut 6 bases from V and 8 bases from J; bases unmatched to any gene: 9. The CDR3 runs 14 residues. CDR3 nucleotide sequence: TGCAGCGTCGCTAGCGGGAGGGCCTTGGGTACGCAGTATTTT. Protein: CSVASGRALGTQYF.

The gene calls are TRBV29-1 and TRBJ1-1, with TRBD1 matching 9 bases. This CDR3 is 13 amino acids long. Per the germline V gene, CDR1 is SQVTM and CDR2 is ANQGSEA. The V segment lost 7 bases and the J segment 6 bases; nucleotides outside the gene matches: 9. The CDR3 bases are TGCAGCGCTGGGACAGGGAACGGGGCTGAAGCTTTCTTT. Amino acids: CSAGTGNGAEAFF. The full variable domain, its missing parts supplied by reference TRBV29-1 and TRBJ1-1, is SAVISQKPSRDICQRGTSLTIQCQVDSQVTMMFWYRQQPGQSLTLIATANQGSEATYESGFVIDKFPISRPNLTFSTLTVSNMSPEDSSIYLCSAGTGNGAEAFFGQGTRLTVV.

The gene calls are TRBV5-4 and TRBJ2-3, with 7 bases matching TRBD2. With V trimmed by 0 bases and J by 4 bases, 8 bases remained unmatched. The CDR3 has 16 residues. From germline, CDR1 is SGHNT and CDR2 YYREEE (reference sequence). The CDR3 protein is CASSLASKAGADTQYF. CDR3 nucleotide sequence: TGTGCCAGCAGCTTGGCGTCTAAGGCGGGGGCAGATACGCAGTATTTT.

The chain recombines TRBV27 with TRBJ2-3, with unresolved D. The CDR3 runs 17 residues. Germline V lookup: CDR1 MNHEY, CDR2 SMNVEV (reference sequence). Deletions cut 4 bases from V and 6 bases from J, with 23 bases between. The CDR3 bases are TGTGCCAGCAGTTCCCTCCCCCGGAAGCCCGGCAGGGATACGCAGTATTTT. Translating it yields CASSSLPRKPGRDTQYF.

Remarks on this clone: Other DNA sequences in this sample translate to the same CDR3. The CDR3 region is CATGGYEQYF. CDR3 nucleotide sequence: TGTGCCACCGGCGGCTACGAGCAGTACTTC. This chain links TRBV28 with TRBJ2-7, with unresolved D. Germline-derived CDR1 and CDR2 are MDHEN and SYDVKM. This CDR3 has 10 residues. V was shortened by 10 bases and J by 3 bases, with 7 bases between the two germline ends.

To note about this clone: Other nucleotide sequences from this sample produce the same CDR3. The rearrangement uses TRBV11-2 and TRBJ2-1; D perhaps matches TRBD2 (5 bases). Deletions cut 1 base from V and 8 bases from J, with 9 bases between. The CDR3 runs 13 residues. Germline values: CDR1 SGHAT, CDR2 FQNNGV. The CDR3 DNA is TGTGCCAGCAGCTTAGGAGGGCGGTATGAGCAGTTCTTC. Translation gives CASSLGGRYEQFF.

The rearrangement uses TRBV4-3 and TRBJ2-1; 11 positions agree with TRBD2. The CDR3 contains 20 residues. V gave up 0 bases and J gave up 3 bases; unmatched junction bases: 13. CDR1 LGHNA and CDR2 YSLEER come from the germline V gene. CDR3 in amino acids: CASSQDPPGLAEVSYNEQFF. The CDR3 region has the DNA TGCGCCAGCAGCCAAGATCCCCCGGGACTAGCGGAGGTAAGCTACAATGAGCAGTTCTTC.

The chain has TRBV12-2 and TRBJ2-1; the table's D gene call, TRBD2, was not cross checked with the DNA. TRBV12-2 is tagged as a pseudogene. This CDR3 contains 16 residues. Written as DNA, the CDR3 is TGTGCAAGTCGCTTAAAGAGCGGGAGCTGCTACAATGAGCAGTTCTTC. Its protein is CASRLKSGSCYNEQFF.

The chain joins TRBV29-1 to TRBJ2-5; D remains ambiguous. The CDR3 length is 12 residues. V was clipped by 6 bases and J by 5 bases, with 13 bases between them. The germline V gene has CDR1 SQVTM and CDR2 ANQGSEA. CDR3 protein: CSVPVSGETQYF. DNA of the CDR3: TGCAGCGTGCCCGTCTCTGGGGAGACCCAGTACTTC.

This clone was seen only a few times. The CDR3: CASSLVDRVDGYTF. As DNA, the CDR3 is TGTGCCAGCAGCTTAGTCGACAGGGTAGATGGCTACACCTTC. The chain employs TRBV7-9 and TRBJ1-2; 7 bases line up with TRBD1. CDR1 is SEHNR, CDR2 FQNEAQ, per germline (reference sequence). The CDR3 runs 14 residues. With V trimmed by 1 base and J by 6 bases, 5 bases remained unmatched.

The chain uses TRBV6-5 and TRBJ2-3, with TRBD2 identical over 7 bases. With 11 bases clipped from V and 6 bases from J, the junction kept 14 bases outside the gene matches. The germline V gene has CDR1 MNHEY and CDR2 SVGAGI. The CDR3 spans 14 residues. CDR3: CASWKRGVVDTQYF. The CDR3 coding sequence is TGTGCCTCCTGGAAACGGGGGGTCGTGGATACGCAGTATTTT.

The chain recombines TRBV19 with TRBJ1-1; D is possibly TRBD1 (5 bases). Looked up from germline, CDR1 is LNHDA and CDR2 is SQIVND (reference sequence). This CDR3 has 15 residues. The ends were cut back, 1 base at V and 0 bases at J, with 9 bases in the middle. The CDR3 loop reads CASSIASDMNTEAFF. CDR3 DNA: TGTGCCAGTAGTATAGCTTCGGACATGAACACTGAAGCTTTCTTT.

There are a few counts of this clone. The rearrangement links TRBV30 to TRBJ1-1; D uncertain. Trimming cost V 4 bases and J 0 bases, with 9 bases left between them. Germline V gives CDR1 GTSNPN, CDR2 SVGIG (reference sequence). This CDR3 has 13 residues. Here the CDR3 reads CAWKMTMNTEAFF. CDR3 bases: TGTGCCTGGAAGATGACGATGAACACTGAAGCTTTCTTT.

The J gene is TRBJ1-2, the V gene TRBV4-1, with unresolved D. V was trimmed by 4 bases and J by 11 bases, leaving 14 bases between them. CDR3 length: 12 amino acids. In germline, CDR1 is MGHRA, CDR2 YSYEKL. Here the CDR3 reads CASSLGQSSYTF. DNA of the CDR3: TGCGCCAGCAGCCTCGGTCAGAGCAGTTACACCTTC.

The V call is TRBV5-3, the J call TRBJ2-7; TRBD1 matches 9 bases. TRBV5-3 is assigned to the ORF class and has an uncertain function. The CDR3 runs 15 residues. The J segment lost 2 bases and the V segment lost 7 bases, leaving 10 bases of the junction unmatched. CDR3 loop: CARAGTGCFPYEQYF. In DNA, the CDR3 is TGTGCCAGAGCCGGGACAGGGTGTTTCCCCTACGAGCAGTACTTC.

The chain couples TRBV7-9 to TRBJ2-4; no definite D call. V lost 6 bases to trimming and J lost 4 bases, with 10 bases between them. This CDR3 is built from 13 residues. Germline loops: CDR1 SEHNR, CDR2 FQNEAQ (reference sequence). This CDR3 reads CASSLGRKNIQYF. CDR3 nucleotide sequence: TGTGCCAGCAGTCTAGGGCGAAAAAACATTCAGTACTTC.

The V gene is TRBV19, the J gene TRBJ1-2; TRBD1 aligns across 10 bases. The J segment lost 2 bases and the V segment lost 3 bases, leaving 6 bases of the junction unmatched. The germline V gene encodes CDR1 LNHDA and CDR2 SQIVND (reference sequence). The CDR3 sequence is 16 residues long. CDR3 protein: CASSIRGQGINYGYTF. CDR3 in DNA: TGTGCCAGTAGTATTCGGGGACAGGGGATAAACTATGGCTACACCTTC.

This CDR3 is CSVEDYTGTSGSADTQYF. CDR3 DNA sequence: TGCAGCGTTGAAGATTATACGGGGACTAGCGGGAGCGCAGATACGCAGTATTTT. This chain links TRBV29-1 with TRBJ2-3, with TRBD2 matching 14 bases. The CDR3 totals 18 residues. CDR1 SQVTM and CDR2 ANQGSEA come from the germline V gene. The trim removed 0 bases at V and 4 bases at J, leaving 9 bases unmatched.

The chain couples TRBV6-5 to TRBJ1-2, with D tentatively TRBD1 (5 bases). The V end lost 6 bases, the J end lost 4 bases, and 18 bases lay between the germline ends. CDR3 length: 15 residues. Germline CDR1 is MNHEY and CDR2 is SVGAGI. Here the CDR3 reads CASSQGPSLLYGYTF. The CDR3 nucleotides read TGTGCCAGCAGCCAGGGACCATCTTTACTCTATGGCTACACCTTC.

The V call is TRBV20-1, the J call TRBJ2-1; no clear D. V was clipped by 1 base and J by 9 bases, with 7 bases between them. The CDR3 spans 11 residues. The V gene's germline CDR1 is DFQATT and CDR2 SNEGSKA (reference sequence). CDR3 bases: TGCAGTGCTAGAGTGGAGAGTGAGCAGTTCTTC. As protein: CSARVESEQFF.